Listed here are 12 T cell receptor beta chains from one sample, sequenced in a study of T cell responses to AZD1222 COVID-19 vaccine. The method was immunoSEQ multiplex PCR; TCRdb's version includes in-frame clones alone and lacks a portion of them. This table has about 130,000 clones, around 87% appearing once. Sequencing was performed on peripheral blood, taken on day 0 of AZD1222 vaccination. The receptor source for this set is an adult in good health.

V and J are TRBV5-5 and TRBJ1-1, with D possibly TRBD1 on 6 matching bases. Trimming removed 0 bases at V and 0 bases at J, with 12 bases between. CDR3 length equals 16 residues. Germline values: CDR1 SGHKS, CDR2 YYEKEE (reference sequence). CDR3 protein: CASSLAVGGLNTEAFF. The CDR3 region has the DNA TGTGCCAGCAGCTTGGCCGTCGGGGGCTTGAACACTGAAGCTTTCTTT.

The rearrangement links TRBV29-1 to TRBJ2-1; possibly TRBD1 for D (5 bases). CDR1 is SQVTM, CDR2 ANQGSEA, per germline. The length of the CDR3 is 12 residues. V was cut by 4 bases and J by 7 bases, with 11 bases left in between. CDR3 region: CSVVGVVNEQFF. Written as DNA, the CDR3 is TGCAGCGTTGTAGGGGTAGTTAATGAGCAGTTCTTC.

The chain links TRBV5-1 to TRBJ2-1; tentatively, D is TRBD1 (6 bases). The germline CDR1 and CDR2 sequences are SGHRS and YFSETQ. The CDR3 consists of 16 residues. Trimming removed 2 bases from V and 7 bases from J, with 19 bases in between. The CDR3 DNA sequence: TGCGCCAGCAGCTTTACTGCAGGGGATAGAAGTAATGAGCAGTTCTTC. Translated: CASSFTAGDRSNEQFF. Variable domain in full (rest from reference TRBV5-1 and TRBJ2-1): KAGVTQTPRYLIKTRGQQVTLSCSPISGHRSVSWYQQTPGQGLQFLFEYFSETQRNKGNFPGRFSGRQFSNSRSEMNVSTLELGDSALYLCASSFTAGDRSNEQFFGPGTRLTVL.

V is TRBV29-1 and J is TRBJ1-1; D is unclear. Germline CDR1 reads SQVTM; CDR2 reads ANQGSEA. Trimming took 4 bases from V and 0 from J, leaving 15 bases between them. This CDR3 spans 15 amino acids. Written as DNA, the CDR3 is TGCAGCGTTGTAGGCGGGATTGGAATGAACACTGAAGCTTTCTTT. It yields the protein CSVVGGIGMNTEAFF.

The rearrangement links TRBV14 to TRBJ2-7, with D perhaps TRBD2 (6 bases). V dropped 3 bases and J dropped 10 bases, with 16 bases sitting between them. The CDR3 contains 13 residues. From germline, CDR1 is SGHDN and CDR2 FVKESK. The CDR3 spells CASSHGGSRYQYF. For the CDR3, the DNA is TGTGCCAGCAGCCATGGAGGGTCTAGGTATCAGTACTTC.

V usage is TRBV19 and J usage is TRBJ1-4; no clear D. The V end was cut by 4 bases, the J end by 9 bases, with 21 bases between. The CDR3 sequence is 16 residues long. Germline V gives CDR1 LNHDA, CDR2 SQIVND (reference sequence). The CDR3 sequence: CASSTLLLSQEKKLFF. The CDR3 DNA reads TGTGCCAGTAGTACCCTACTCCTGAGTCAAGAGAAAAAACTGTTTTTT.

This clone has just one count. The gene calls are TRBV18 and TRBJ1-1; D gene unclear. In germline, CDR1 is KGHSH, CDR2 LQKENI. This CDR3 has 15 amino acids. Trimming removed 1 base at V and 4 bases at J, with 13 bases between. In nucleotides, the CDR3 is TGTGCCAGCTCACCACAATCGAGGGTTCCCACTGAAGCTTTCTTT. Residues: CASSPQSRVPTEAFF.

The chain has TRBV5-1 and TRBJ1-2; TRBD1 matches 8 bases. Germline CDR1 reads SGHRS; CDR2 reads YFSETQ. V was clipped by 0 bases and J by 6 bases; unmatched bases: 7. The CDR3 has 15 amino acids. The CDR3, as DNA: TGCGCCAGCAGCTTGGGACAGGGGCTATTGGATGGCTACACCTTC. Protein: CASSLGQGLLDGYTF.

The rearrangement links TRBV18 to TRBJ2-7; the match to TRBD1 covers 9 bases. Per germline, CDR1 KGHSH and CDR2 LQKENI. The ends lost 2 bases at V and 4 bases at J; junction bases unmatched: 9. The CDR3 is 16 residues long. CDR3 amino acids: CASSPTGGQGVYEQYF. For the CDR3, the DNA is TGTGCCAGCTCACCAACTGGGGGACAGGGCGTATACGAGCAGTACTTC.

This clone was seen only once. The gene calls are TRBV30 and TRBJ1-1; the D is unclear. Germline V lookup: CDR1 GTSNPN, CDR2 SVGIG (reference sequence). The CDR3 is 12 residues long. With 0 bases removed from V and 8 bases from J, the gap between germline ends came to 10 bases. CDR3 sequence (DNA): TGTGCCTGGAGTGTACGTCAGATCGAAGCTTTCTTT. It encodes CAWSVRQIEAFF. Using reference TRBV30 and TRBJ1-1 for the parts outside the CDR3, the full variable domain is SQTIHQWPATLVQPVGSPLSLECTVEGTSNPNLYWYRQAAGRGLQLLFYSVGIGQISSEVPQNLSASRPQDRQFILSSKKLLLSDSGFYLCAWSVRQIEAFFGQGTRLTVV.

The CDR3 sequence is CASGGLATYNEQFF. DNA for the CDR3: TGTGCCAGCGGGGGACTAGCGACCTACAATGAGCAGTTCTTC. The chain has TRBV3-1 (or the pseudogene TRBV3-2) and TRBJ2-1, with 10 positions matching TRBD2. CDR3 length: 14 amino acids. With V trimmed by 8 bases and J by 2 bases, 3 bases remained unmatched. From germline, CDR1 is LGHDT and CDR2 YNNKEL (reference sequence).

Written as DNA, the CDR3 is TGTGCCAGCAGTGAAACAGGGTACGGAGCTTTCTTT. Amino acids: CASSETGYGAFF. The genes are TRBV2 and TRBJ1-1, with D possibly TRBD1 on 6 matching bases. The germline V gene has CDR1 SNHLY and CDR2 FYNNEI. Deletions cut 2 bases from V and 10 bases from J, with 11 bases between. The length of the CDR3 is 12 residues.